This TCR beta chain emerged from a study of blood T cell repertoires in COVID-19. Study-wide background: Collection of acute and convalescent COVID-19 samples took place in the United States, Italy and Spain. T cells, B-cell-depleted T cells, or PBMCs provided the cDNA or gDNA that served as material.

CDR3 length: 17 residues. The germline CDR1 and CDR2 sequences are SGDLS and YYNGEE. Unmatched junction bases numbered 15, after V lost 3 bases and J lost 7 bases. This clone was counted once. Profiling relied on immunoSEQ multiplex PCR, and the TCRdb table lists in-frame clones only, not all of them. The table includes about 92,000 clones, about 80% detected once. The chain has TRBV9 and TRBJ2-5; 10 nucleotides line up with TRBD2. Sequenced: peripheral blood. The clonotype originates from a woman in her 70s with acute or convalescent COVID-19. Here the CDR3 reads CASSGRAGGPLLGTQYF. Here the CDR3 DNA reads TGTGCCAGCAGCGGTCGAGCGGGAGGGCCTCTCTTAGGGACCCAGTACTTC.